This T cell receptor (beta chain) was recovered during a study of cytomegalovirus exposure and HLA in healthy donors. This clone was found once. Its antigen is unknown. Study-wide results and caveats: There were three CMV-associated chains whose specificity for CMV antigens was confirmed in vitro. Most likely, a cluster of highly shared sequence variants arose as a sequencing artifact. Investigators reported around 150 TCR beta chains as tied to cytomegalovirus.

The PCR ran on 60 Vbeta and 13 Jbeta primers. Measured with immunoSEQ multiplex PCR; TCRdb has only the in-frame clones, and not every one. The repertoire holds about 150,000 clones, with approximately 80% as singletons. This clonotype originated in a woman aged 40 to 49 in good health and CMV-seronegative. Sequencing used PBMCs.

The CDR3 DNA follows: TGTGCCAGCAGAGAACAGGGGGCTAGTCAGCCCCAGCATTTT. It encodes CASREQGASQPQHF. This chain joins TRBV2 and TRBJ1-5; 9 nucleotides align to TRBD1. CDR1 is SNHLY, CDR2 FYNNEI, per germline. This CDR3 comprises 14 residues. V lost 6 bases and J lost 6; bases outside the gene matches: 6. The full variable domain, in which reference TRBV2 and TRBJ1-5 provide the parts outside the CDR3, is EPEVTQTPSHQVTQMGQEVILRCVPISNHLYFYWYRQILGQKVEFLVSFYNNEISEKSEIFDDQFSVERPDGSNFTLKIRSTKLEDSAMYFCASREQGASQPQHFGDGTRLSIL.